This T cell receptor (beta chain) was sequenced in a study of CD8 T cells in ankylosing spondylitis. CDR3 size: 15 residues. V lost 0 bases, J lost 2 bases, and 9 bases lay in between. From germline, CDR1 is LNHNV and CDR2 YYDKDF (reference sequence). This clonotype has more than one count but fewer than ten. Its antigen is still unknown. TCRdb reprocessed the 5' RACE reads via MiXCR and lists one record per CDR3 protein. The sample yields 290,000 or so distinct CDR3 sequences, around 21% seen once. Study-level points and caveats: Enrichment of disease-linked clones was reportedly significant in matched ankylosing spondylitis synovial fluid. Ankylosing spondylitis blood appeared to be characterized by a TCR beta motif of 7 to 9 highly homologous variants.

The receptor's source is a female donor with ankylosing spondylitis or in good health (not recorded which). The sequencing input was blood, either unsorted or a sorted T cell fraction (not recorded which). The chain employs TRBV15 and TRBJ2-3; D possibly corresponds to TRBD1 (6 bases). CDR3 loop: CATSRDRTDTDTQYF. CDR3 bases: TGTGCCACCAGCAGAGATCGGACAGACACAGATACGCAGTATTTT.